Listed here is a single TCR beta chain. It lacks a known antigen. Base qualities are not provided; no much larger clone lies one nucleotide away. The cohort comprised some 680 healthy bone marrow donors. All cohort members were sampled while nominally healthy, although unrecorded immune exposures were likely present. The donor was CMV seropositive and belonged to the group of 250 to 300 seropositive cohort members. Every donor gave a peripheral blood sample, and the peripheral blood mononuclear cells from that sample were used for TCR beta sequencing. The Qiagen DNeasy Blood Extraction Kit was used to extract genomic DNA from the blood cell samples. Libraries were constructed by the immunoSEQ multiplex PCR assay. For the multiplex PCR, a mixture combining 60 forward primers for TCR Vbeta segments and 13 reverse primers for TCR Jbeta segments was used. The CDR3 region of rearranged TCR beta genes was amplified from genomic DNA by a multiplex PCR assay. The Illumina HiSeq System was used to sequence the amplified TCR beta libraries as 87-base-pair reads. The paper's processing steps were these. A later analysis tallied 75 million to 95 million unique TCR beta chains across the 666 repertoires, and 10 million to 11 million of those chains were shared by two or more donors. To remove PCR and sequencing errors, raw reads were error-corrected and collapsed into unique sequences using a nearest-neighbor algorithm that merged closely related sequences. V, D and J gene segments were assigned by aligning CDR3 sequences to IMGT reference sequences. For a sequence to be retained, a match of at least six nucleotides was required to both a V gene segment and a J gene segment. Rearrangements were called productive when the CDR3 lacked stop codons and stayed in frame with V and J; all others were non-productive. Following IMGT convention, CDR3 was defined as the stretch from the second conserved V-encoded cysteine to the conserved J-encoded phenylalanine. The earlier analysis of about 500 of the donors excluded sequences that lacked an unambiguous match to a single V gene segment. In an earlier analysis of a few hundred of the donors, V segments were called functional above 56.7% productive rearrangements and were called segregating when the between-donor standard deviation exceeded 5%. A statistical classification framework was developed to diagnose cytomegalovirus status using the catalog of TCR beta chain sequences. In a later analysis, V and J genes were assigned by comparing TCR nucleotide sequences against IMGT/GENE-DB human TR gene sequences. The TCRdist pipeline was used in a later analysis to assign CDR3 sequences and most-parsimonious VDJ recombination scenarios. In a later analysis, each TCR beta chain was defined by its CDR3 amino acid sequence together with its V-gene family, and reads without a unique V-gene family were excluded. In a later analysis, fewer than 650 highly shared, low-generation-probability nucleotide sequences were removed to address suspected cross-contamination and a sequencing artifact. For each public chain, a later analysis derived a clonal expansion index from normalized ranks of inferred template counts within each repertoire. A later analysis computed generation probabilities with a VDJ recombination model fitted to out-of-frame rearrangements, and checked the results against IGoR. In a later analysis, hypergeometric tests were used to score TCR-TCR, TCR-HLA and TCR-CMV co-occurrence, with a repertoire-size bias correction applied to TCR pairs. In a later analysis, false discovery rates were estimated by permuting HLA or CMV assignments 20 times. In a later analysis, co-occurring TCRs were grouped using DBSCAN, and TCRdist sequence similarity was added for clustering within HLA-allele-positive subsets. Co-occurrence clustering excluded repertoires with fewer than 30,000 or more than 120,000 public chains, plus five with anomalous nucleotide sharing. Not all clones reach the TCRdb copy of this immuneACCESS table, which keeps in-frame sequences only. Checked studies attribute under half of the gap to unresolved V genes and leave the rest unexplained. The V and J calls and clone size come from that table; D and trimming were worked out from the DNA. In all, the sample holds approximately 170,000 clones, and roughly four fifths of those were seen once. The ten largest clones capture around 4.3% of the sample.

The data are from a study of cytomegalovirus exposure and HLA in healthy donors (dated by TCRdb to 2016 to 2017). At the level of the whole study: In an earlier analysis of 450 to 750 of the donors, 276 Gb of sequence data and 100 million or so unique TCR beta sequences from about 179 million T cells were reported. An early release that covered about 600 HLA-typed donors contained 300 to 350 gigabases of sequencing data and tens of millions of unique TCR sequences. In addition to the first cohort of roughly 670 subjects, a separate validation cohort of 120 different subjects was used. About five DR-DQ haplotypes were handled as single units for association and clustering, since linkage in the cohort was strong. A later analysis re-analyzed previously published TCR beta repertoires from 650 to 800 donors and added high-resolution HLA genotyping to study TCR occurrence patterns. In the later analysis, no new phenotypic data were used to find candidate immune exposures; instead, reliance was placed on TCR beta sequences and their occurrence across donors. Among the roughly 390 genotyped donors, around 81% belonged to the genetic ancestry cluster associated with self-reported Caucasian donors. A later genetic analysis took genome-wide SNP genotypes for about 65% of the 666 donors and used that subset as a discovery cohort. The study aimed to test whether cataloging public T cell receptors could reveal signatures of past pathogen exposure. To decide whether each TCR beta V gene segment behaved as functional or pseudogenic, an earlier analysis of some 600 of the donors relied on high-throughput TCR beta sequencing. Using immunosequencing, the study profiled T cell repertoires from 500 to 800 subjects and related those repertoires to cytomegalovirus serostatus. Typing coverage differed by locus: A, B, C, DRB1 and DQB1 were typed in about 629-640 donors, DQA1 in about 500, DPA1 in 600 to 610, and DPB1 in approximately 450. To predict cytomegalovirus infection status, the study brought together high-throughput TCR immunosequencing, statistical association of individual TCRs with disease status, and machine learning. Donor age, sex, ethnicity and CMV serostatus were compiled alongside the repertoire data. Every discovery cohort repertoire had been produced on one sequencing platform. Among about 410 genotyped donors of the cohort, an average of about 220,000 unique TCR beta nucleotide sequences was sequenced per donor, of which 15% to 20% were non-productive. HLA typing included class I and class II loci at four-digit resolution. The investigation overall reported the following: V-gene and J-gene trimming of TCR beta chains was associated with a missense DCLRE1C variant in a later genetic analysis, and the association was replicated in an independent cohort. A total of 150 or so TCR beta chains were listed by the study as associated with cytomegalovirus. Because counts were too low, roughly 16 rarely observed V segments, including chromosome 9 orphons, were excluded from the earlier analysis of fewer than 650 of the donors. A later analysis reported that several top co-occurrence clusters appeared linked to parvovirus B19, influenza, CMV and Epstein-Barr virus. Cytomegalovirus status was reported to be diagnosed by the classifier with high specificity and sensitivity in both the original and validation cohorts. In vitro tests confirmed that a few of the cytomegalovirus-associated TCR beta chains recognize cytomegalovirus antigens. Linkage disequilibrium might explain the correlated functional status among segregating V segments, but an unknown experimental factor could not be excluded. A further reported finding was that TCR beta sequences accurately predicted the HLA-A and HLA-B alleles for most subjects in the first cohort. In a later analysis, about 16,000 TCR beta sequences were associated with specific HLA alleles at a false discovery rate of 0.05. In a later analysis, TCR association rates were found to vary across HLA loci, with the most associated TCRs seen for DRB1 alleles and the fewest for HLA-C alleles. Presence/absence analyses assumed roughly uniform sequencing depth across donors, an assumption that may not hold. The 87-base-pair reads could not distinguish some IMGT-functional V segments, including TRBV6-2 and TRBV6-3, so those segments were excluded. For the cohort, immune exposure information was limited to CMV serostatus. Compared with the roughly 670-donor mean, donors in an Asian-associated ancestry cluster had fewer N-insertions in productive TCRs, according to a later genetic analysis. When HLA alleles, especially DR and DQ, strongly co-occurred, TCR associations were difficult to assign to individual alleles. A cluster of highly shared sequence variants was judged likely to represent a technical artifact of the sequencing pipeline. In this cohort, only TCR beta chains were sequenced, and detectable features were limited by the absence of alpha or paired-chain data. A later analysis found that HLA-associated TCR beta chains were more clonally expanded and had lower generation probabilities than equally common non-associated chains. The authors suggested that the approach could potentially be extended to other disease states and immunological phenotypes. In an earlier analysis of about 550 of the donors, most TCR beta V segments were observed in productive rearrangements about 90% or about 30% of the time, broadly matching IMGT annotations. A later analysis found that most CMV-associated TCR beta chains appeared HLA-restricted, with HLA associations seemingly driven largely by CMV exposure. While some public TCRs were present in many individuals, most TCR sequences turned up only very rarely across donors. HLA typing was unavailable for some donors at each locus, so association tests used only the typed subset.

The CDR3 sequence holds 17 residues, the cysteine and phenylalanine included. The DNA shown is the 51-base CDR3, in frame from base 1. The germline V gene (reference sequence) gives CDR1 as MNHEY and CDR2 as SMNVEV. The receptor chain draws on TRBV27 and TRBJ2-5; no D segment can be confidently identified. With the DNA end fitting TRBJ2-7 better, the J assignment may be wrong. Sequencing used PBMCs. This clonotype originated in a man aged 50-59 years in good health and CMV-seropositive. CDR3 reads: CASSLVGGGGPSYEQYF. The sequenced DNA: TGTGCCAGCAGTTTAGTGGGTGGCGGCGGACCTAGCTACGAGCAGTACTTC.